This T cell receptor beta chain emerged from a study of CD8+ T cells in alopecia areata. Study-level background: Approximately 7-10-week-old female C3H/HeJ mice were grafted with skin from spontaneously alopecic approximately 6-13-month-old C3H/HeJ graft donors. Findings of the study overall: For lesional scalp, especially alopecia totalis/universalis, clonality was higher than in normal scalp. Sequence data from scalp samples additionally include resident alphabeta T cells of normal skin.

Researchers sorted pooled cutaneous lymph node cells on the basis of CD4, CD8alpha, NKG2D, NKG2ACE and other markers. Trimming left V 4 bases short and J 0 bases short, with 6 bases between. Per the germline V gene, CDR1 is GKSSPN and CDR2 is SITVG. The CDR3 spans 12 residues. cDNA prepared by RNA extraction and subsequent reverse transcription served as the template for sequencing. Clones were sequenced by immunoSEQ multiplex PCR, and TCRdb holds only the in-frame ones, with some missing. Observed in the sample are about 270,000 clones, none of them singletons. To note about this clone: As yet, its antigen is unknown. Gene names are mouse gene names. The DNA ends 4 residues before the CDR3 does, and the rest of the CDR3 is filled in from the germline J gene. This sample includes further DNA sequences coding for the same CDR3.

This chain joins TRBV31 and TRBJ1-2; the D is unclear. Sequencing was performed on CD4+ T cells sorted from a lymph node. The receptor comes from a C3H/HeJ mouse with alopecia areata. The mouse strain carries the MHC haplotype H2-k. CDR3 bases read: TGTGCCTGGAACATTGCAAACTCC. This codes for CAWNIANS. The CDR3 reads in full as CAWNIANSDYTF.